This T cell receptor beta chain derives from a study of blood T cell repertoires in COVID-19. Study as a whole: The cDNA or gDNA used as material had been derived from T cells, B-cell-depleted T cells, or PBMCs.

This clone was detected only a few times. With 9 bases removed from V and 0 bases from J, the gap between germline ends came to 12 bases. Germline assignment: CDR1 LNHDA and CDR2 SQIVND (reference sequence). This CDR3 is built from 15 residues. Per the study methods: Reference gene primer amplification in the assay estimated nucleated cell counts. Sequencing used immunoSEQ multiplex PCR; TCRdb keeps in-frame clones, though not all of them. That table gives V, J and clone size, and the DNA gave D and trimming. The sample lists around 380,000 clones, more than 75% occurring once. The chain couples TRBV19 to TRBJ2-6, with D perhaps TRBD1 (5 bases). The clonotype was recovered from a human donor with acute or convalescent COVID-19. The donor label of this sample is uncertain. The sample comprised peripheral blood. CDR3 in DNA: TGTGCCAGCAGGACACATAGCTCTGGGGCCAACGTCCTGACTTTC. Its protein product is CASRTHSSGANVLTF.